The 29 T cell receptor beta chains reported below all come from one sample, sequenced in a study of T cell responses to AZD1222 COVID-19 vaccine. Produced via immunoSEQ multiplex PCR; TCRdb's table is partial and in-frame only. The profile shows approximately 170,000 clones, roughly 93% of them singletons. The sequencing used peripheral blood, collected on day 0 of AZD1222 vaccination. Receptors originate from an adult in good health.

The chain couples TRBV10-3 to TRBJ1-2, with D uncertain. Germline V gene lookup returns CDR1 ENHRY and CDR2 SYGVKD. V was clipped by 5 bases and J by 0 bases, with 19 bases between them. The CDR3 consists of 17 residues. The chain's CDR3 is CAISPIGFSRANYGYTF. The CDR3 DNA is TGTGCCATCAGTCCCATCGGGTTTTCGAGGGCTAACTATGGCTACACCTTC.

The V and J genes are TRBV30 and TRBJ2-7, with a weak D call TRBD2 (6 bases). Germline CDR1 GTSNPN, CDR2 SVGIG (reference sequence). V dropped 5 bases and J dropped 4 bases, with 9 bases sitting between them. This CDR3 is 11 amino acids long. CDR3 residues: CAWGGSYEQYF. CDR3 coding DNA: TGTGCCTGGGGGGGGAGTTACGAGCAGTACTTC.

The chain is built from TRBV5-6 and TRBJ1-3; 7 bases line up with TRBD1. J lost 0 bases, V lost 1 base, and 10 bases had no gene match. CDR3 length: 18 amino acids. Per germline, CDR1 SGHDT and CDR2 YYEEEE. The CDR3, as DNA: TGTGCCAGCAGCTTGAAGACAGGGATAAGAATCTCTGGAAACACCATATATTTT. This gives the protein CASSLKTGIRISGNTIYF.

V and J are TRBV19 and TRBJ2-7; perhaps TRBD1 as D (6 bases). V was shortened by 6 bases and J by 0 bases, with 18 bases between the two germline ends. Looked up from germline, CDR1 is LNHDA and CDR2 is SQIVND (reference sequence). This CDR3 comprises 16 residues. The CDR3 DNA is TGTGCCAGTAGAGATGCAACAGGGTTGAGCTCCTACGAGCAGTACTTC. As protein: CASRDATGLSSYEQYF. Combining the CDR3 with reference TRBV19 and TRBJ2-7 gives the whole variable domain DGGITQSPKYLFRKEGQNVTLSCEQNLNHDAMYWYRQDPGQGLRLIYYSQIVNDFQKGDIAEGYSVSREKKESFPLTVTSAQKNPTAFYLCASRDATGLSSYEQYFGPGTRLTVT.

The chain has TRBV6-5 and TRBJ2-7, with D unclear. Germline assignment: CDR1 MNHEY and CDR2 SVGAGI. V gave up 5 bases and J gave up 0 bases, with 8 bases separating them. This CDR3 has 13 residues. The CDR3 coding sequence is TGTGCCAGCAGTAACCCGCCCTCCTACGAGCAGTACTTC. Encoded protein: CASSNPPSYEQYF.

V and J are TRBV19 and TRBJ2-3, with a tentative D call TRBD2 (6 bases). Germline CDR1 LNHDA, CDR2 SQIVND (reference sequence). This CDR3 region has 19 residues. Trimming removed 3 bases from V and 4 bases from J, with 26 bases in between. The DNA for the CDR3 is TGTGCCAGTAGTATGAGGGGCGGGGAGAGGGAAGTAGCACCAGATACGCAGTATTTT. Protein: CASSMRGGEREVAPDTQYF.

The CDR3 reads CASSSRTGVDEQFF. The DNA for the CDR3 is TGTGCCAGCTCATCCAGGACAGGGGTTGATGAGCAGTTCTTC. The rearrangement links TRBV18 to TRBJ2-1, with 9 bases that match TRBD1. CDR3 size: 14 residues. Per germline, CDR1 KGHSH and CDR2 LQKENI. V lost 5 bases and J lost 8; bases outside the gene matches: 7.

V is TRBV18 and J is TRBJ2-3, with 7 bases fitting TRBD2. Trimming removed 3 bases from V and 2 bases from J; junction bases left unmatched: 8. The CDR3 runs 16 residues. Germline CDR1 is KGHSH and CDR2 is LQKENI. CDR3 loop: CASSPQSGETTDTQYF. The CDR3 DNA is TGTGCCAGCTCACCTCAAAGCGGGGAGACCACAGATACGCAGTATTTT.

J is TRBJ1-1 and V is TRBV3-1 (or the pseudogene TRBV3-2); no definite D call. With 0 bases removed from V and 11 bases from J, the gap between germline ends came to 10 bases. CDR1 is LGHDT and CDR2 is YNNKEL in the germline V gene (reference sequence). CDR3 length equals 12 residues. The DNA for the CDR3 is TGTGCCAGCAGCCAAGACCCCGGGAGGGCTTTCTTT. Amino acids: CASSQDPGRAFF.

V usage is TRBV12-5 and J usage is TRBJ2-2; unclear D gene. Germline assignment: CDR1 LGHNT and CDR2 FRNRAP. The CDR3 is 14 amino acids. With 4 bases removed from V and 0 bases from J, the gap between germline ends came to 6 bases. In nucleotides, the CDR3 is TGTGCTAGTGGTTCGAAAACGAACACCGGGGAGCTGTTTTTT. As protein: CASGSKTNTGELFF.

This chain joins TRBV11-2 and TRBJ2-1; tentative D call: TRBD1 (5 bases). CDR3 length: 13 residues. The germline V and J ends were trimmed by 5 bases and 3 bases, with 8 bases remaining between them. Germline V gives CDR1 SGHAT, CDR2 FQNNGV. The CDR3: CASSPTDYNEQFF. The CDR3 DNA follows: TGTGCCAGCAGCCCGACAGACTACAATGAGCAGTTCTTC.

The rearrangement links TRBV19 to TRBJ2-1; 11 nucleotides agree with TRBD2. Germline values: CDR1 LNHDA, CDR2 SQIVND (reference sequence). Losses at the gene ends were 4 bases for V and 2 bases for J; bases not matched to a gene: 4. The CDR3 totals 16 residues. The CDR3 DNA is TGTGCCAGTAGTAGATTAGCGGGAGGGCCCTACAATGAGCAGTTCTTC. Translating it yields CASSRLAGGPYNEQFF. The whole variable domain, remainder taken from reference TRBV19 and TRBJ2-1, is DGGITQSPKYLFRKEGQNVTLSCEQNLNHDAMYWYRQDPGQGLRLIYYSQIVNDFQKGDIAEGYSVSREKKESFPLTVTSAQKNPTAFYLCASSRLAGGPYNEQFFGPGTRLTVL.

The chain joins TRBV7-9 to TRBJ2-1; 8 nucleotides line up with TRBD2. Germline lookup yields CDR1 SEHNR and CDR2 FQNEAQ (reference sequence). V was pared by 8 bases and J by 6 bases, with 12 bases of the junction left unmatched. The CDR3 is 15 residues long. The CDR3: CASVFRGGTFNEQFF. The CDR3 region has the DNA TGTGCCAGCGTGTTCCGCGGGGGGACCTTCAATGAGCAGTTCTTC.

The V and J genes are TRBV3-1 (or the pseudogene TRBV3-2) and TRBJ2-7; D ambiguous. Trimming stripped 1 base from V and 0 bases from J, with 13 bases between. The CDR3 sequence is 16 residues long. The V gene's germline CDR1 is LGHDT and CDR2 YNNKEL (reference sequence). CDR3 sequence: CASSQGVGGFSYEQYF. CDR3 nucleotide sequence: TGTGCCAGCAGCCAAGGGGTGGGCGGATTCTCCTACGAGCAGTACTTC.

This sequence joins TRBV18 and TRBJ1-5; D gene ambiguous. The germline CDR1 and CDR2 sequences are KGHSH and LQKENI. V was cut by 1 base and J by 2 bases, with 9 bases left in between. This CDR3 is 15 amino acids long. The CDR3 DNA reads TGTGCCAGCTCACCACGGGAATCTGGCAATCAGCCCCAGCATTTT. It translates to CASSPRESGNQPQHF.

The rearrangement uses TRBV12-3 or TRBV12-4 and TRBJ1-2, with D perhaps matching TRBD1 (6 bases). Trimming removed 5 bases at V and 7 bases at J, with 14 bases between. This CDR3 contains 13 residues. The CDR3 reads CASSLRGFGGYTF. The CDR3 DNA sequence: TGTGCCAGCAGTCTCAGGGGCTTCGGTGGCTACACCTTC.

The chain has TRBV4-1 and TRBJ1-1; no clear D. V was trimmed by 1 base and J by 0 bases, leaving 12 bases between them. The germline V gene has CDR1 MGHRA and CDR2 YSYEKL. This CDR3 spans 16 amino acids. Written as DNA, the CDR3 is TGCGCCAGCAGCCAAGTAGACTACAGTTTGAACACTGAAGCTTTCTTT. Translation gives CASSQVDYSLNTEAFF.

The genes are TRBV28 and TRBJ1-3, with D perhaps matching TRBD1 (6 bases). Trimming removed 5 bases at V and 0 bases at J, with 11 bases between. Germline V gene lookup returns CDR1 MDHEN and CDR2 SYDVKM. The CDR3 totals 15 residues. This CDR3 reads CASSQGSHSGNTIYF. As DNA, the CDR3 is TGTGCCAGCAGTCAGGGGAGCCACTCTGGAAACACCATATATTTT.

V and J are TRBV25-1 and TRBJ1-2, with 8 nucleotides matching TRBD1. The germline V gene encodes CDR1 MGHDK and CDR2 SYGVNS. The CDR3 runs 16 residues. Germline trimming cut 1 base from V and 7 bases from J; bases unmatched to any gene: 11. CDR3 sequence (DNA): TGTGCCAGCAGTGAATTTGGAGGACAGGGAGGTCGTGGCTACACCTTC. It specifies CASSEFGGQGGRGYTF.

The rearrangement joins TRBV5-1 to TRBJ2-1; D remains ambiguous. Trimming pared 4 bases from V and 10 bases from J, leaving 15 bases between. This CDR3 has 13 residues. Germline V gives CDR1 SGHRS, CDR2 YFSETQ. The CDR3 protein is CASSDASRTEQFF. DNA of the CDR3: TGCGCCAGCAGCGATGCCTCAAGAACAGAGCAGTTCTTC. Full variable domain (missing parts from reference TRBV5-1 and TRBJ2-1): KAGVTQTPRYLIKTRGQQVTLSCSPISGHRSVSWYQQTPGQGLQFLFEYFSETQRNKGNFPGRFSGRQFSNSRSEMNVSTLELGDSALYLCASSDASRTEQFFGPGTRLTVL.

V is TRBV19 and J is TRBJ2-2; D possibly corresponds to TRBD2 (5 bases). The CDR3 covers 14 residues. Trimming removed 7 bases from V and 7 bases from J, with 16 bases in between. In germline, CDR1 is LNHDA, CDR2 SQIVND (reference sequence). CDR3 bases: TGTGCCAGTATCGGAAGGGAGAAAGGCGGGGAGCTGTTTTTT. Protein: CASIGREKGGELFF.

This sequence joins TRBV19 and TRBJ1-2; D perhaps matches TRBD1 (5 bases). The CDR3 length is 13 residues. The V and J ends lost 5 bases and 4 bases respectively, with 11 bases between them. Germline CDR1 and CDR2: LNHDA and SQIVND (reference sequence). The CDR3 loop is CASSPSGGYGYTF. In nucleotides, the CDR3 is TGTGCCAGTAGTCCCTCGGGGGGCTATGGCTACACCTTC.

This chain connects TRBV3-1 (or the pseudogene TRBV3-2) to TRBJ2-3; D is ambiguous. Trimming took off 0 bases at V and 1 base at J, with 11 bases between the two ends. The germline CDR1 and CDR2 sequences are LGHDT and YNNKEL (reference sequence). There are 16 residues in the CDR3. The CDR3 DNA is TGTGCCAGCAGCCAAGATCCGTCCCGGGGCACAGATACGCAGTATTTT. Its translation: CASSQDPSRGTDTQYF.

Only a few counts were recorded for this clone. V and J are TRBV5-4 and TRBJ1-2; TRBD1 is a possible D gene (5 bases). The V gene lost 4 bases and the J gene lost 5 bases, with 18 bases spanning the gap. CDR3 length: 15 amino acids. Germline V gene data show CDR1 as SGHNT and CDR2 as YYREEE (reference sequence). The CDR3 DNA reads as TGTGCCAGCAGCCCCGAAGGGTTAGGGGTATATGGCTACACCTTC. Protein sequence: CASSPEGLGVYGYTF.

This chain links TRBV3-1 (or the pseudogene TRBV3-2) with TRBJ2-7, with TRBD1 matching over 8 bases. Germline V gene lookup returns CDR1 LGHDT and CDR2 YNNKEL (reference sequence). J gave up 1 base and V 5 bases, and 7 bases lay outside the gene matches. The CDR3 is 15 amino acids. The CDR3 nucleotides read TGTGCCAGCAGCTACACCGGGACAGGTTCCTACGAGCAGTACTTC. Amino acid sequence: CASSYTGTGSYEQYF.

The chain couples TRBV9 to TRBJ1-1, with no clear D. CDR1 SGDLS and CDR2 YYNGEE come from the germline V gene. Trimming left V 0 bases short and J 4 bases short, with 7 bases between. The CDR3 length is 13 residues. The CDR3 protein is CASSVEGGTEAFF. DNA for the CDR3: TGTGCCAGCAGCGTAGAGGGAGGCACTGAAGCTTTCTTT. Based on the CDR3 plus reference TRBV9 and TRBJ1-1, the full variable domain is DSGVTQTPKHLITATGQRVTLRCSPRSGDLSVYWYQQSLDQGLQFLIQYYNGEERAKGNILERFSAQQFPDLHSELNLSSLELGDSALYFCASSVEGGTEAFFGQGTRLTVV.

This chain uses TRBV5-6 with TRBJ2-7; D is ambiguous. The V and J ends lost 5 bases and 1 base respectively, with 16 bases between them. CDR1 is SGHDT and CDR2 is YYEEEE in the germline V gene. The CDR3 spans 15 residues. The CDR3 loop reads CASRPRVLPSYEQYF. CDR3 coding DNA: TGTGCCAGCAGGCCCCGGGTGTTACCGTCCTACGAGCAGTACTTC.

The rearrangement uses TRBV29-1 and TRBJ1-3, with no clear D. Deletions cut 7 bases from V and 1 base from J, with 14 bases between. Germline CDR1 and CDR2: SQVTM and ANQGSEA. The CDR3 length is 14 residues. The CDR3 DNA follows: TGCAGCGCCTCCGGTGGAGTGTCTGGAAACACCATATATTTT. Protein sequence: CSASGGVSGNTIYF.

The chain links TRBV7-9 to TRBJ2-2; 9 bases fit TRBD1. The CDR3 is 14 residues long. Germline assignment: CDR1 SEHNR and CDR2 FQNEAQ (reference sequence). Germline trimming cut 5 bases from V and 8 bases from J; bases unmatched to any gene: 6. In DNA, the CDR3 is TGTGCCAGCAGCCGGGACAGGGCGACAGGGGAGCTGTTTTTT. Translation: CASSRDRATGELFF.